A selection of T cell receptor beta chains follows, all from one sample in a study of Graves' ophthalmopathy and Graves' hyperthyroidism. TCRdb independently ran MiXCR on the multiplex PCR reads; one entry per CDR3 protein. The sample consists of about 660,000 distinct CDR3 sequences, over 40% of them appearing once. Sequencing was performed on peripheral blood. These receptors all stem from an adult man with Graves' ophthalmopathy. The CDR3 runs from the conserved cysteine through the conserved F or W. The D gene is left open where the match is weak. The size field is filled for only some rows; it gives once, few, many or a size class.

len | j_gene | v_gene | d_gene | abundance | CDR3nt | CDR3aa
17 | TRBJ1-4 | TRBV25-1 | TRBD1 | NA | TGTGCCAGCAGTGAACGGGGGACAGGGACGCCCTGGGGAAAACTGTTTTTT | CASSERGTGTPWGKLFF
17 | TRBJ2-7 | TRBV5-1 | NA | NA | TGCGCCAGCAGCTTCGGGTTTGGGCGGACTTTTACCTACGAGCAGTACTTC | CASSFGFGRTFTYEQYF
13 | TRBJ2-5 | TRBV29-1 | NA | NA | TGCAGTTACTTAGAACGGACCCAAGAGACCCAGTACTTC | CSYLERTQETQYF
14 | TRBJ1-1 | TRBV7-9 | TRBD1 | many | TGTGCCAGCAGCTCTATGCAGGGGGCCACTGAAGCTTTCTTT | CASSSMQGATEAFF
14 | TRBJ1-6 | TRBV6-2/TRBV6-3 | NA | NA | TGTGCCAGCAGTTACGCCACTCTCTATTCACCCCTCCACTTT | CASSYATLYSPLHF
11 | TRBJ2-7 | TRBV29-1 | NA | NA | TGCAGCGTTGAAGAGGGGGGGGCACAGTACTTC | CSVEEGGAQYF
15 | TRBJ1-3 | TRBV7-8 | NA | many | TGTGCCAGCAGTGATCGGAGTTACTCTGGAAACACCATATATTTT | CASSDRSYSGNTIYF
15 | TRBJ2-5 | TRBV5-1 | TRBD1 | many | TGCGCCAGCAGCGGCCGGGACAGGAGGCAAGAGACCCAGTACTTC | CASSGRDRRQETQYF
13 | TRBJ1-1 | TRBV13 | NA | many | TGTGCCAGCAGCTCCGACTTCTACACTGAAGCTTTCTTT | CASSSDFYTEAFF
12 | TRBJ2-7 | TRBV29-1 | NA | many | TGCAGCGTTGAACGGGGAACGGGCGAGCAGTACTTC | CSVERGTGEQYF
15 | TRBJ2-5 | TRBV11-3 | NA | many | TGTGCCAGCAGCTTAGGGAATACACGGGCGGAGACCCAGTACTTC | CASSLGNTRAETQYF
14 | TRBJ1-4 | TRBV19 | NA | few | TGTGCCAGTAAAAAAGGGATAGTAGGGGAAAAACTGTTTTTT | CASKKGIVGEKLFF
13 | TRBJ1-2 | TRBV10-3 | NA | NA | TGTGCCGTCAGGCCAGACTCTATCTATGGCTACACCTTC | CAVRPDSIYGYTF
12 | TRBJ1-2 | TRBV20-1 | NA | many | TGCAGTGCTAGGGGAAGCAGGAGCGGCTACACCTTC | CSARGSRSGYTF
16 | TRBJ1-5 | TRBV6-6 | TRBD1 | few | TGTGCCAGCAGTTCGACAGGGGGCCTTAGCAATCAGCCCCAGCATTTT | CASSSTGGLSNQPQHF
14 | TRBJ1-1 | TRBV7-9 | NA | many | TGTGCCAGCAGCGCGCCAGGGTTAAGGACTGAAGCTTTCTTT | CASSAPGLRTEAFF
13 | TRBJ1-2 | TRBV6-5 | NA | many | TGTGCCAGCAGTTTGACAGCGTCCGATGGCTACACCTTC | CASSLTASDGYTF
18 | TRBJ1-1 | TRBV7-6 | NA | many | TGTGCCAGCAGCTTTGCTGCTACCCTAGGACACCTGAACACTGAAGCTTTCTTT | CASSFAATLGHLNTEAFF
14 | TRBJ2-5 | TRBV2 | TRBD1 | few | TGTGCCAGCAGCCCCGGACAGGGATCAGAGACCCAGTACTTC | CASSPGQGSETQYF
16 | TRBJ1-2 | TRBV29-1 | TRBD1 | many | TGCAGCGTAGTTGCGGGACAGGGAGGGGCGGACTATGGCTACACCTTC | CSVVAGQGGADYGYTF
16 | TRBJ2-5 | TRBV9 | TRBD1 | NA | TGTGCCAGCAGCCCTGGACAGGGGGCAGGTCAAGAGACCCAGTACTTC | CASSPGQGAGQETQYF
14 | TRBJ1-3 | TRBV7-9 | NA | many | TGTGCCAGCAGCTTCCTGACAGCTGGAAACACCATATATTTT | CASSFLTAGNTIYF
16 | TRBJ2-5 | TRBV12-3/TRBV12-4 | NA | many | TGTGCCAGCACCACCGGGACCCCCGGATCCAAGAAGACCCAGTACTTC | CASTTGTPGSKKTQYF
14 | TRBJ2-7 | TRBV7-9 | NA | many | TGTGCCAGCAGCCTATGGGACGGCTCCTACGAGCAGTACTTC | CASSLWDGSYEQYF
13 | TRBJ2-5 | TRBV7-9 | NA | many | TGTGCCAGCAGCGGGAGCCCCCAAGAGACCCAGTACTTC | CASSGSPQETQYF
14 | TRBJ2-2 | TRBV6-6 | NA | NA | TGTGCCAGCAGTTACGTGGTTCGGTCCGGGGAGCTGTTTTTT | CASSYVVRSGELFF
13 | TRBJ2-7 | TRBV7-9 | NA | many | TGTGCCAGCAGCTTAGGGGGAGTCGGCGAGCAGTACTTC | CASSLGGVGEQYF
14 | TRBJ2-5 | TRBV2 | TRBD1 | NA | TGTGCCAGCAGGACACAGGGGGCTTGGGAGACCCAGTACTTC | CASRTQGAWETQYF
17 | TRBJ1-5 | TRBV13 | NA | few | TGTGCCAGCAGCCAATCTATGGAGGGTGGGGGCAATCAGCCCCAGCATTTT | CASSQSMEGGGNQPQHF
14 | TRBJ1-1 | TRBV5-1 | NA | many | TGCGCCAGCAGCTTGGACATACTGAACACTGAAGCTTTCTTT | CASSLDILNTEAFF
18 | TRBJ2-7 | TRBV10-3 | TRBD1 | NA | TGTGCCAGCAGTGATGCAGGGACAGGCGAACTGAGCTCCTACGAGCAGTACTTC | CASSDAGTGELSSYEQYF
11 | TRBJ1-5 | TRBV24-1 | NA | NA | TGTGCCACTGTAGCGGGGGTCGGCCAGCATTTT | CATVAGVGQHF
14 | TRBJ1-1 | TRBV12-3/TRBV12-4 | NA | many | TGTGCCAGCAGCTTGGGCGGCATGAACACTGAAGCTTTCTTT | CASSLGGMNTEAFF
13 | TRBJ1-2 | TRBV27 | NA | few | TGTGCCAGCAGTTTGAGGGGTGCCTATGGCTACACCTTC | CASSLRGAYGYTF
13 | TRBJ1-2 | TRBV27 | NA | few | TGTGCCAGCAGTTTATGGGGGAACTATGGCTACACCTTC | CASSLWGNYGYTF
15 | TRBJ2-5 | TRBV9 | NA | NA | TGTGCCAGCAGCGCGGGGGGCAGAGGAGGGGAGACCCAGTACTTC | CASSAGGRGGETQYF
15 | TRBJ1-2 | TRBV29-1 | NA | NA | TGCAGCGTAGCCAGCCCAGGGCAGCCTAACTATGGCTACACCTTC | CSVASPGQPNYGYTF
15 | TRBJ2-5 | TRBV5-1 | NA | few | TGCGCCAGCAGCCGTAAACAGGGTGAACAAGAGACCCAGTACTTC | CASSRKQGEQETQYF
14 | TRBJ2-2 | TRBV10-3 | NA | few | TGTGCCAGCTGGGGACGTAACCGAACCGGGGAGCTGTTTTTT | CASWGRNRTGELFF
16 | TRBJ2-6 | TRBV14 | NA | NA | TGTGCCAGCAGCGAAGGGGGTGGAACTGGGGCCAACGTCCTGACTTTC | CASSEGGGTGANVLTF
17 | TRBJ2-5 | TRBV25-1 | TRBD2 | NA | TGCGCCAGCAGCCAAGATCCATCCGGGGGGTCGGGAGAGACCCAGTACTTC | CASSQDPSGGSGETQYF
10 | TRBJ2-6 | TRBV2 | NA | NA | TGTGCCAGCATAGCCAACGTCCTGACTTTC | CASIANVLTF
16 | TRBJ2-7 | TRBV19 | NA | NA | TGTGCCAGTAGTCCCCCCCCCGGGACACCCACCTACGAGCAGTACTTC | CASSPPPGTPTYEQYF
15 | TRBJ2-6 | TRBV7-2 | NA | many | TGTGCCAGCAGCTTATTGGGGCCTGGGGCCAACGTCCTGACTTTC | CASSLLGPGANVLTF
16 | TRBJ2-2 | TRBV5-1 | TRBD1 | many | TGCGCCAGCAGCCTTGGGACAGCGACAAGCACCGGGGAGCTGTTTTTT | CASSLGTATSTGELFF
15 | TRBJ1-2 | TRBV7-9 | NA | many | TGTGCCAGCAGCTCCAACAGGGAGGCTAACTATGGCTACACCTTC | CASSSNREANYGYTF
13 | TRBJ1-1 | TRBV19 | NA | few | TGTGCCAGTAGTATAGCAGATAACACTGAAGCTTTCTTT | CASSIADNTEAFF
13 | TRBJ1-2 | TRBV2 | NA | NA | TGTGCCAGCAGGTCGGAACAAGGCTATGGCTACACCTTC | CASRSEQGYGYTF
15 | TRBJ1-1 | TRBV4-1 | NA | few | TGCGCCAGCAGCTGGAATGTGGGGGGTAGGCCTGAAGCTTTCTTT | CASSWNVGGRPEAFF
14 | TRBJ1-1 | TRBV29-1 | NA | NA | TGCAGCGTTGAATGGCGGGGGGGGAACACTGAAGCTTTCTTT | CSVEWRGGNTEAFF
15 | TRBJ2-3 | TRBV20-1 | NA | NA | TGCAGTGCTTACGGAGGGGGGTACGGCACAAATACGCAGTATTTT | CSAYGGGYGTNTQYF
13 | TRBJ1-2 | TRBV24-1 | NA | NA | TGTGCCACCAGTGATGGGGATCGGCGGGGCTACACCTTC | CATSDGDRRGYTF
13 | TRBJ2-5 | TRBV7-2 | NA | NA | TGTGCCAGCAGCATACAGGGACCGGAGACCCAGTACTTC | CASSIQGPETQYF